This entry lists 17 T cell receptor beta chains sequenced from one sample in a study of T cells in Graves' hyperthyroidism and ophthalmopathy. The CDR3 regions of TCR beta were amplified from RNA transcripts. During a first-round RT-PCR of the TCR CDR3, the HTBI primer set was used. Each CDR3 protein is one row after TCRdb ran MiXCR on the multiplex PCR reads. Seen here are over 350,000 distinct CDR3 sequences, 14% to 15% observed once, and the top ten hold less than 15%. Specimen: blood. All receptors derive from a young man with Graves' ophthalmopathy.

This clonotype was observed many times. The V and J genes are TRBV29-1 and TRBJ1-1, with TRBD1 identical over 8 bases. CDR1 and CDR2 from the germline V gene are SQVTM and ANQGSEA. The CDR3 has 14 residues. V lost 6 bases and J lost 4; bases outside the gene matches: 10. CDR3 nucleotide sequence: TGCAGCGTCGCACGACAGGGGCGGAGCACTGAAGCTTTCTTT. Translation: CSVARQGRSTEAFF.

This clonotype came up many times. The rearrangement links TRBV7-2 to TRBJ1-5, with 10 bases matching TRBD1. The germline gives CDR1 SGHTA, CDR2 FQGNSA. The CDR3 is 15 residues long. Trimming cost V 1 base and J 10 bases; bases outside gene matches: 7. The CDR3 sequence is CASSLVGTGAGPQHF. DNA for the CDR3: TGTGCCAGCAGCTTAGTGGGGACAGGGGCGGGACCCCAGCATTTT.

In this sample, this clonotype turned up many times. The chain carries TRBV5-1 and TRBJ2-1, with 7 positions matching TRBD2. With 6 bases clipped from V and 4 bases from J, the junction kept 7 bases outside the gene matches. The CDR3 spans 14 residues. The germline V gene has CDR1 SGHRS and CDR2 YFSETQ. The CDR3 DNA follows: TGCGCCAGCAAATCACCGGGACTATACAATGAGCAGTTCTTC. This sequence encodes CASKSPGLYNEQFF.

The gene calls are TRBV7-9 and TRBJ2-7; D is undetermined. This CDR3 has 13 residues. V was cut by 11 bases and J by 0 bases, with 14 bases left in between. Germline CDR1 SEHNR, CDR2 FQNEAQ (reference sequence). CDR3 bases: TGTGCCGCTCTAGAGCTTACCTCCTACGAGCAGTACTTC. Translated: CAALELTSYEQYF.

The table lists this clonotype with many counts. The V and J genes are TRBV27 and TRBJ2-5; 9 bases agree with TRBD2. The junction had 7 bases not matched to a gene; V was cut back by 6 bases and J by 2 bases. This CDR3 contains 15 residues. From germline, CDR1 is MNHEY and CDR2 SMNVEV (reference sequence). The CDR3 nucleotides are TGTGCCAGCAGACCTGGACTAGCGATTCAAGAGACCCAGTACTTC. Encoded protein: CASRPGLAIQETQYF.

The V call is TRBV7-6, the J call TRBJ2-3, with D unclear. The CDR3 sequence is 14 residues long. Trimming took 6 bases from V and 6 from J, leaving 16 bases between them. CDR1 and CDR2 (germline): SGHVS, FNYEAQ. The CDR3 bases are TGTGCCAGCAGTCGCTACGGCGTCAGCGATACGCAGTATTTT. This encodes CASSRYGVSDTQYF.

V usage is TRBV6-1 and J usage is TRBJ1-2; D is uncertain. V was cut by 2 bases and J by 4 bases, with 8 bases left in between. There are 13 residues in the CDR3. Germline V gives CDR1 MNHNS, CDR2 SASEGT. The CDR3 region has the DNA TGTGCCAGCAGTGAATTACAGCCCTATGGCTACACCTTC. It encodes CASSELQPYGYTF.

This clonotype occurred a few times. The chain is built from TRBV5-1 and TRBJ2-5, with 10 bases that match TRBD2. This CDR3 has 15 amino acids. Germline loops: CDR1 SGHRS, CDR2 YFSETQ. J lost 2 bases, V lost 3 bases, and 4 bases had no gene match. CDR3 DNA: TGCGCCAGCAGCTGGAGCGGGGGGGCTCAAGAGACCCAGTACTTC. It encodes CASSWSGGAQETQYF.

This clonotype was observed at least ten times. The chain employs TRBV10-3 and TRBJ2-5; D gene uncertain. V lost 0 bases, J lost 3 bases, and 11 bases lay in between. Per the germline V gene, CDR1 is ENHRY and CDR2 is SYGVKD. The CDR3 covers 15 residues. The CDR3 DNA sequence: TGTGCCATCAGTGAGTCCGGAAAGGCAGAAGAGACCCAGTACTTC. Translation gives CAISESGKAEETQYF.

The gene calls are TRBV19 and TRBJ2-5; possibly TRBD2 for D (5 bases). CDR1 is LNHDA and CDR2 is SQIVND in the germline V gene (reference sequence). Trimming removed 3 bases from V and 0 bases from J, with 8 bases in between. The CDR3 runs to 14 residues. The CDR3 sequence is CASSMWEYQETQYF. The CDR3 DNA sequence: TGTGCCAGTAGTATGTGGGAGTACCAAGAGACCCAGTACTTC.

As regards this clonotype: At one end, the junction sequence differs from germline, possibly due to a read error. The rearrangement links TRBV20-1 to TRBJ2-5; 7 bases line up with TRBD1. CDR1 DFQATT and CDR2 SNEGSKA come from the germline V gene (reference sequence). This CDR3 contains 14 residues. CDR3 coding DNA: TGCAGTGCCAGAGGGACAGCCGATTGGGATTTCCAGTACTTC. This codes for CSARGTADWDFQYF.

This clonotype has at least ten counts. This chain uses TRBV5-1 with TRBJ2-7, with 8 bases fitting TRBD2. V dropped 3 bases and J dropped 0; count of bases not matched to a gene: 8. Germline assignment: CDR1 SGHRS and CDR2 YFSETQ. The CDR3 sequence is 16 residues long. The CDR3 DNA reads TGCGCCAGCAGCTGGGCTAGCGGGCAGAGCTCCTACGAGCAGTACTTC. The encoded protein is CASSWASGQSSYEQYF.

There are many counts of this clonotype. This chain uses TRBV20-1 with TRBJ2-1, with D possibly TRBD2 on 6 matching bases. Per germline, CDR1 DFQATT and CDR2 SNEGSKA (reference sequence). The V gene lost 3 bases and the J gene lost 5 bases, with 17 bases spanning the gap. This CDR3 has 15 amino acids. CDR3 amino acids: CSAREVAGRDNEQFF. CDR3 DNA: TGCAGTGCTAGGGAGGTGGCGGGACGAGACAATGAGCAGTTCTTC.

In this sample, this clonotype turned up many times. The CDR3 reads CASSSTLVRYNEQFF. The CDR3 DNA reads as TGTGCCAGCAGCTCGACACTAGTTAGGTACAATGAGCAGTTCTTC. The chain uses TRBV7-3 and TRBJ2-1; weak D call: TRBD2 (5 bases). Trimming took 4 bases from V and 4 from J, leaving 14 bases between them. CDR1 SGHTA and CDR2 FQGTGA come from the germline V gene. This CDR3 has 15 amino acids.

This clonotype occurred many times. V usage is TRBV7-9 and J usage is TRBJ2-1; 9 bases align to TRBD2. Germline V gives CDR1 SEHNR, CDR2 FQNEAQ (reference sequence). J was trimmed by 10 bases and V by 5 bases; bases with no gene match: 9. This CDR3 has 14 amino acids. The CDR3 DNA sequence: TGTGCCAGCAGCGAACCGGGACTAGCTTCGGAGCAGTTCTTC. It is translated as CASSEPGLASEQFF.

This clonotype was found many times. V gene TRBV7-2 combines with J gene TRBJ1-2, with a weak D call TRBD1 (6 bases). CDR3 length: 16 amino acids. Looked up from germline, CDR1 is SGHTA and CDR2 is FQGNSA. V lost 1 base and J 4 bases, leaving 16 bases between the germline ends. CDR3 DNA: TGTGCCAGCAGCTTAGGAGATACAGGGACCGGCTATGGCTACACCTTC. This encodes CASSLGDTGTGYGYTF.

The chain has TRBV28 and TRBJ2-7; 9 nucleotides align to TRBD1. Trimming cost V 8 bases and J 4 bases; bases outside gene matches: 9. The CDR3 is 14 amino acids. The germline gives CDR1 MDHEN, CDR2 SYDVKM. CDR3 sequence: CASGQGQLGYEQYF. Written as DNA, the CDR3 is TGTGCCAGCGGACAGGGGCAACTGGGGTACGAGCAGTACTTC. The variable domain in full, with the rest retrieved from reference TRBV28 and TRBJ2-7, is DVKVTQSSRYLVKRTGEKVFLECVQDMDHENMFWYRQDPGLGLRLIYFSYDVKMKEKGDIPEGYSVSREKKERFSLILESASTNQTSMYLCASGQGQLGYEQYFGPGTRLTVT.